This entry lists 16 T cell receptor beta chains sequenced from one sample in a study of cytomegalovirus exposure and HLA in healthy donors. Generated by immunoSEQ multiplex PCR, the TCRdb table keeps only in-frame clones and is missing some. The sample lists about 140,000 clones, 88% seen once, with 7% to 9% in the top ten. The sequenced material came from PBMCs. The receptors here all came from a woman aged 18 to 35 in good health and CMV-seropositive.

This chain connects TRBV5-6 to TRBJ2-3; 9 positions match TRBD2. This CDR3 has 16 residues. Germline lookup yields CDR1 SGHDT and CDR2 YYEEEE. The J segment lost 5 bases and the V segment lost 7 bases, leaving 14 bases of the junction unmatched. CDR3 sequence reads: CASLSELREGRDTQYF. CDR3 nucleotide sequence: TGTGCCAGCCTAAGCGAACTGCGGGAGGGGAGAGATACGCAGTATTTT.

V gene TRBV27 combines with J gene TRBJ2-7; 8 positions agree with TRBD1. V lost 8 bases, J lost 3 bases, and 9 bases stayed unmatched. Germline values: CDR1 MNHEY, CDR2 SMNVEV (reference sequence). This CDR3 is built from 14 residues. Here the CDR3 DNA reads TGTGCCAGCTCGACAGGGGTTTCGATCTACGAGCAGTACTTC. It yields the protein CASSTGVSIYEQYF.

The chain recombines TRBV4-2 with TRBJ2-1, with D hard to call. V lost 1 base and J lost 3, with 19 bases in between. CDR3 length: 18 residues. Germline V gene lookup returns CDR1 LGHNA and CDR2 YNFKEQ. The CDR3 sequence is CASSQVGWRNPIYNEQFF. The CDR3 DNA reads TGTGCCAGCAGCCAAGTTGGTTGGCGGAACCCAATCTACAATGAGCAGTTCTTC.

The chain recombines TRBV15 with TRBJ1-5; 7 bases map to TRBD1. Germline trimming cut 3 bases from V and 4 bases from J; bases unmatched to any gene: 9. CDR3 length equals 16 residues. Germline V lookup: CDR1 LNHNV, CDR2 YYDKDF (reference sequence). The CDR3 DNA reads as TGTGCCACCAGCAGGCCCCCGGGACAGACGAATCAGCCCCAGCATTTT. This sequence encodes CATSRPPGQTNQPQHF.

The V gene is TRBV19, the J gene TRBJ2-6; 7 bases are shared with TRBD1. Unmatched junction bases numbered 2, after V lost 4 bases and J lost 2 bases. Germline assignment: CDR1 LNHDA and CDR2 SQIVND (reference sequence). CDR3 size: 15 residues. Here the CDR3 reads CASSTGGTGANVLTF. The CDR3, as DNA: TGTGCCAGTAGTACAGGGGGTACTGGGGCCAACGTCCTGACTTTC.

This CDR3 reads CASSLGAGSYEQYF. The CDR3 coding sequence is TGTGCCAGCAGCCTTGGAGCCGGCTCCTACGAGCAGTACTTC. The V call is TRBV4-2, the J call TRBJ2-7; D gene ambiguous. V gave up 4 bases and J gave up 0 bases, with 10 bases separating them. This CDR3 comprises 14 residues. In germline, CDR1 is LGHNA, CDR2 YNFKEQ.

This rearrangement joins TRBV6-6 to TRBJ2-7; TRBD1 is a possible D gene (6 bases). CDR3 length: 14 amino acids. Germline V gene lookup returns CDR1 MNHNY and CDR2 SVGAGI (reference sequence). Trimming left V 4 bases short and J 2 bases short, with 12 bases between. CDR3: CASSSYRAPYEQYF. CDR3 bases: TGTGCCAGCAGTTCCTACAGGGCCCCCTACGAGCAGTACTTC.

The chain joins TRBV12-1 to TRBJ1-4. TRBV12-1 is shown as a pseudogene. This CDR3 has 14 residues. This CDR3 reads CARGEDESNEKLFF. The CDR3 bases are TGTGCCAGGGGGGAGGACGAGAGTAATGAAAAACTGTTTTTT.

The chain combines TRBV9 with TRBJ2-3; 16 bases match TRBD2. This CDR3 has 17 amino acids. V dropped 2 bases and J dropped 4; count of bases not matched to a gene: 4. Germline loops: CDR1 SGDLS, CDR2 YYNGEE. The DNA of the CDR3 is TGTGCCAGCAGCGTGGGGACTAGCGGGGGGGACGCAGATACGCAGTATTTT. This encodes CASSVGTSGGDADTQYF. Using reference TRBV9 and TRBJ2-3 for the parts outside the CDR3, the full variable domain is DSGVTQTPKHLITATGQRVTLRCSPRSGDLSVYWYQQSLDQGLQFLIQYYNGEERAKGNILERFSAQQFPDLHSELNLSSLELGDSALYFCASSVGTSGGDADTQYFGPGTRLTVL.

The chain couples TRBV5-4 to TRBJ2-2; weak D call: TRBD2 (6 bases). Germline-derived CDR1 and CDR2 are SGHNT and YYREEE (reference sequence). V was shortened by 7 bases and J by 4 bases, with 11 bases between the two germline ends. The CDR3 is 13 residues long. DNA for the CDR3: TGTGCCAGCTCGGGGGAGAGCACCGGGGAGCTGTTTTTT. It codes for CASSGESTGELFF.

V usage is TRBV9 and J usage is TRBJ2-3; possible D gene TRBD1, 6 bases. Germline lookup yields CDR1 SGDLS and CDR2 YYNGEE. CDR3 length: 15 residues. V shed 0 bases and J shed 3 bases, with 11 bases lying between them. DNA for the CDR3: TGTGCCAGCAGCGTAGGGGCAGGGGATACAGATACGCAGTATTTT. Its translation: CASSVGAGDTDTQYF.

J is TRBJ1-1 and V is TRBV25-1, with 7 positions matching TRBD1. The CDR3 totals 17 residues. The J segment lost 1 base and the V segment lost 4 bases, leaving 12 bases of the junction unmatched. Per germline, CDR1 MGHDK and CDR2 SYGVNS. CDR3 bases: TGTGCCAGCAGTGGGACGGCTCGAGACAGGGAGAACACTGAAGCTTTCTTT. As protein: CASSGTARDRENTEAFF.

The CDR3: CASSVGGTGRTEAFF. In nucleotides, the CDR3 is TGTGCCAGCAGCGTAGGGGGGACAGGGAGGACTGAAGCTTTCTTT. The chain links TRBV9 to TRBJ1-1; the match to TRBD1 covers 9 bases. With V trimmed by 0 bases and J by 5 bases, 5 bases remained unmatched. This CDR3 region has 15 residues. The germline V gene encodes CDR1 SGDLS and CDR2 YYNGEE.

The chain links TRBV4-3 to TRBJ1-6; 7 bases are a match to TRBD1. Germline CDR1 and CDR2: LGHNA and YSLEER. The CDR3 consists of 15 residues. Trimming cost V 5 bases and J 2 bases; bases outside gene matches: 3. In DNA form, the CDR3 reads TGCGCCAGCAGCGCCGGGACAGCCTATAATTCACCCCTCCACTTT. It translates to CASSAGTAYNSPLHF.

This chain links TRBV7-9 with TRBJ2-3, with 13 bases identical to TRBD2. CDR1 and CDR2 (germline): SEHNR, FQNEAQ (reference sequence). This CDR3 has 19 residues. Unmatched junction bases numbered 11, after V lost 1 base and J lost 4 bases. In DNA form, the CDR3 reads TGTGCCAGCAGCTTAGGGACTAGCGGGGGTTCTTCCCGGGCAGATACGCAGTATTTT. Translated: CASSLGTSGGSSRADTQYF. Looking up the rest from reference TRBV7-9 and TRBJ2-3 gives the full variable domain: DTGVSQNPRHKITKRGQNVTFRCDPISEHNRLYWYRQTLGQGPEFLTYFQNEAQLEKSRLLSDRFSAERPKGSFSTLEIQRTEQGDSAMYLCASSLGTSGGSSRADTQYFGPGTRLTVL.

This chain joins TRBV18 and TRBJ2-7; D unresolved. Per the germline V gene, CDR1 is KGHSH and CDR2 is LQKENI. The CDR3 is made up of 13 amino acids. V gave up 5 bases and J gave up 6 bases, with 14 bases separating them. The CDR3 bases are TGTGCCAGCTCAACCGACATACATAGCGAGCAGTACTTC. This sequence encodes CASSTDIHSEQYF.